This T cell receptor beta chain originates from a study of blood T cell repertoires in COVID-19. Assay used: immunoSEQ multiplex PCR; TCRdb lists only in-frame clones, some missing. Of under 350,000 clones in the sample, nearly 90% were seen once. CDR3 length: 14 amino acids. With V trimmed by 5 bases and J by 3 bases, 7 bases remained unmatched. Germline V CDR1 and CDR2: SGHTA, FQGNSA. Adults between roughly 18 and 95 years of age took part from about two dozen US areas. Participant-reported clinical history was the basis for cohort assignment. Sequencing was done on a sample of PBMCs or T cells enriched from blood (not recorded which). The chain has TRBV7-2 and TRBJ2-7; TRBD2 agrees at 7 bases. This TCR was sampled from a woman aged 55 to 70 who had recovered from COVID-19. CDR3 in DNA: TGTGCCAGCAGCCCCACGGGGGGTGGCTACGAGCAGTACTTC. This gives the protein CASSPTGGGYEQYF.